Listed below are T cell receptor beta chains from one sample, sequenced in a study of blood T cells in healthy people across ages. One entry per CDR3 protein results from TCRdb running MiXCR on the 5' RACE reads. Of almost 550,000 distinct CDR3 sequences listed, less than 25% were seen once; the top ten hold just under 9%. These data also featured in a second study, about T cells of mothers and their children.

The sequenced sample consisted of blood. These receptors came from a boy between 5 and 17 years old in good health. The CDR3 runs from the conserved cysteine through the conserved F or W. The D gene is left open where the match is weak. Only some rows state a clone size, as once, few, many or a class for expanded clones.

17 | few | TRBV7-8 | TRBD2 | CASSLGSGGLAKNIQYF
14 | few | TRBV6-5 | NA | CASSYSAGSETQYF
13 | few | TRBV28 | TRBD1 | CASRWTGANGYTF
13 | NA | TRBV20-1 | NA | CSAREDSLERLFF
11 | NA | TRBV24-1 | NA | CATSVGETHYF
16 | NA | TRBV7-9 | TRBD1 | CASSLRGGTGITEAFF
14 | NA | TRBV5-1 | NA | CASSLADTTDTQYF
16 | NA | TRBV28 | NA | CASSLDISLGTNEQFF
17 | NA | TRBV7-3 | NA | CASRPLQGTPSSYEQYF
14 | few | TRBV27 | TRBD2 | CASSPRRGEVEQFF
16 | NA | TRBV28 | TRBD1 | CASSNPQGAGDTEAFF
10 | NA | TRBV29-1 | NA | CSVVSETQYF
16 | NA | TRBV4-1 | TRBD2 | CASSQGRLAGGNEQFF
16 | NA | TRBV27 | NA | CASSRGLGGKTYEQYF
15 | few | TRBV5-5 | NA | CASSLGLSSTDTQYF
14 | many | TRBV12-3/TRBV12-4 | NA | CASSLVGLSYEQYF
14 | NA | TRBV7-2 | NA | CASSLVRVYNEQFF
15 | NA | TRBV27 | TRBD1 | CASSLQAGGREKLFF
16 | few | TRBV27 | NA | CASSLSTPSSYNEQFF
14 | many | TRBV5-8 | TRBD1 | CASWEGTGLETQYF
16 | NA | TRBV6-2/TRBV6-3 | TRBD1 | CASSSTGTGGHYGYTF
14 | few | TRBV4-3 | TRBD1 | CASSQQGQAYEQYF
14 | few | TRBV23-1 | TRBD1 | CASSLDRGHTEAFF
14 | NA | TRBV28 | NA | CASSLSLMRETQYF
13 | NA | TRBV20-1 | TRBD1 | CSARDRVVYEQYF
14 | few | TRBV2 | TRBD1 | CASSWTGGVETQYF
15 | few | TRBV6-5 | NA | CASGLSGANTGELFF
14 | NA | TRBV27 | TRBD2 | CASRKRETAYEQYF